This T cell receptor (beta chain) was identified during a study of metastatic and nonmetastatic thyroid tumors. Thyroid surgery was preceded by no treatment in any patient. TCRdb re-analyzed the PCR reads through MiXCR. The repertoire includes around 40,000 clones, roughly 27% of them detected once, and around 10% sits in the top ten. Sequencing was carried out using blood. The source is a female donor with papillary thyroid cancer or a benign thyroid nodule (not recorded which). Some clones in this sample may be carry-over from other donors' samples.

DNA for the CDR3: TGTGCCTGGAGTTCAACAGGGGGCGCGAGCAATCAGCCCCAGCATTTT. It translates to CAWSSTGGASNQPQHF. The rearrangement joins TRBV30 to TRBJ1-5; 9 bases match TRBD1. CDR1 GTSNPN and CDR2 SVGIG come from the germline V gene (reference sequence). The CDR3 sequence is 16 residues long. V was pared by 2 bases and J by 1 base, with 6 bases of the junction left unmatched.